These 23 T cell receptor beta chains originate from one sample sequenced in a study of metastatic and nonmetastatic thyroid tumors. TCRdb reprocessed the PCR reads using MiXCR. The sample carries some 20,000 clones, approximately 15% recorded once. Prior to thyroid surgery, none of the patients had received any treatment. Sample: blood. All receptors derive from a female donor with papillary thyroid cancer or a benign thyroid nodule (not recorded which). Some clones in this sample may be carry-over from other donors' samples.

This clone was recorded many times. The chain employs TRBV19 and TRBJ1-2; 8 bases are shared with TRBD1. With V trimmed by 9 bases and J by 7 bases, 13 bases remained unmatched. The germline CDR1 and CDR2 sequences are LNHDA and SQIVND (reference sequence). This CDR3 contains 14 residues. In DNA, the CDR3 is TGTGCCAGCGGTGACAGGGGAATGATGGGTGGCTACACCTTC. This gives the protein CASGDRGMMGGYTF. Looking up the rest from reference TRBV19 and TRBJ1-2 gives the full variable domain: DGGITQSPKYLFRKEGQNVTLSCEQNLNHDAMYWYRQDPGQGLRLIYYSQIVNDFQKGDIAEGYSVSREKKESFPLTVTSAQKNPTAFYLCASGDRGMMGGYTFGSGTRLTVV.

The CDR3 loop reads CSDPADREERDSNQPQHF. The CDR3 DNA reads TGCAGTGACCCGGCTGACAGGGAAGAAAGGGATAGCAATCAGCCCCAGCATTTT. V gene TRBV20-1 combines with J gene TRBJ1-5; 7 nucleotides line up with TRBD1. The CDR3 is 18 amino acids. V trimming: 7 bases; J trimming: 0 bases; junction bases outside the gene matches: 18. Germline V CDR1 and CDR2: DFQATT, SNEGSKA (reference sequence).

This clone has only one observation. The CDR3 region is CASSSWTSEDTQYF. The DNA for the CDR3 is TGTGCCAGCAGCTCCTGGACTAGCGAAGATACGCAGTATTTT. The chain carries TRBV11-3 and TRBJ2-3; 9 nucleotides align to TRBD2. The CDR3 is 14 residues long. Germline values: CDR1 SGHNT, CDR2 YENEEA. The junction had 4 bases not matched to a gene; V was cut back by 4 bases and J by 5 bases.

This clone was counted ten times or more. V and J are TRBV3-1 and TRBJ2-7; D is tentatively TRBD1 or TRBD2 (6 bases each). This CDR3 has 14 amino acids. V lost 0 bases and J lost 4, with 10 bases in between. Germline V gene data show CDR1 as LGHDT and CDR2 as YNNKEL (reference sequence). CDR3 residues: CASSQDQGRYEQYF. In nucleotides, the CDR3 is TGTGCCAGCAGCCAAGATCAGGGGAGGTACGAGCAGTACTTC.

By share, this clone ranks as medium-sized. The rearrangement uses TRBV28 and TRBJ2-3, with TRBD1 as a possible D gene (5 bases). CDR1 is MDHEN and CDR2 is SYDVKM in the germline V gene. The CDR3 length is 15 residues. The V gene lost 3 bases and the J gene lost 1 base, with 11 bases spanning the gap. CDR3 sequence: CASSLQGRGTDTQYF. DNA of the CDR3: TGTGCCAGCAGTTTGCAGGGTCGGGGCACAGATACGCAGTATTTT. Based on the CDR3 plus reference TRBV28 and TRBJ2-3, the full variable domain is DVKVTQSSRYLVKRTGEKVFLECVQDMDHENMFWYRQDPGLGLRLIYFSYDVKMKEKGDIPEGYSVSREKKERFSLILESASTNQTSMYLCASSLQGRGTDTQYFGPGTRLTVL.

V is TRBV7-9 and J is TRBJ2-7; no clear D gene. Germline CDR1 SEHNR, CDR2 FQNEAQ (reference sequence). This CDR3 comprises 13 residues. Trimming shortened V by 5 bases and J by 6 bases, and 14 bases separated the two germline ends. CDR3 DNA sequence: TGTGCCAGCAGCGAACTAATGACGGCCGAGCAGTACTTC. Protein sequence: CASSELMTAEQYF.

The sample holds a few counts of this clone. The same CDR3 also results from other DNA sequences found in this sample. This chain joins TRBV7-3 and TRBJ1-2; D is unresolved. Germline CDR1 is SGHTA and CDR2 is FQGTGA. The CDR3 runs to 15 residues. V lost 1 base and J 8 bases, leaving 17 bases between the germline ends. DNA of the CDR3: TGTGCCAGCAGCTTAATAGGCGGGCGGTCGGAGGGCTACACCTTC. Its translation is CASSLIGGRSEGYTF.

This chain uses TRBV6-1 with TRBJ1-1; no reliable D call. This CDR3 spans 13 amino acids. Germline loops: CDR1 MNHNS, CDR2 SASEGT. V lost 1 base and J 12 bases, leaving 15 bases between the germline ends. The CDR3 DNA is TGTGCCAGCAGTGAAGTGTCTGGGGAGAGTCCTTTCTTT. Its translation: CASSEVSGESPFF.

V is TRBV20-1 and J is TRBJ1-2; D is ambiguous. V was pared by 1 base and J by 4 bases, with 7 bases between. Germline CDR1 DFQATT, CDR2 SNEGSKA (reference sequence). This CDR3 is 12 amino acids long. The CDR3 here is CSARVSGYGYTF. DNA for the CDR3: TGCAGTGCTAGAGTTAGTGGCTATGGCTACACCTTC.

This clone is labeled as medium-sized. The rearrangement links TRBV2 to TRBJ2-7; D might be TRBD1 or TRBD2, each matching 5 bases. This CDR3 is 13 amino acids long. Looked up from germline, CDR1 is SNHLY and CDR2 is FYNNEI. V was clipped by 6 bases and J by 1 base, with 10 bases between them. CDR3 coding DNA: TGTGCCAGCAGGGGGGACGGATCCTACGAGCAGTACTTC. It codes for CASRGDGSYEQYF.

This clone was found many times. The rearrangement joins TRBV15 to TRBJ1-3; D is unclear. In germline, CDR1 is LNHNV, CDR2 YYDKDF (reference sequence). Trimming cost V 5 bases and J 4 bases, with 12 bases left between them. The length of the CDR3 is 14 residues. CDR3 DNA sequence: TGTGCCACCAGCGACCCATTAGGGGGAAACACCATATATTTT. Residues: CATSDPLGGNTIYF.

This clone rates as medium-sized. The gene calls are TRBV6-1 and TRBJ1-2, with a weak D call TRBD1 (5 bases). V was shortened by 5 bases and J by 8 bases, with 15 bases between the two germline ends. The CDR3 is 13 amino acids. The germline gives CDR1 MNHNS, CDR2 SASEGT. CDR3 sequence: CASSLRQSRGYTF. The CDR3, as DNA: TGTGCCAGCAGTCTCCGACAGTCTCGCGGCTACACCTTC.

The sample holds many counts of this clone. This chain uses TRBV11-1 with TRBJ2-3; a weak D match, TRBD2 (6 bases). This CDR3 is 16 amino acids long. V was shortened by 5 bases and J by 2 bases, with 17 bases between the two germline ends. The germline gives CDR1 SGHAT, CDR2 FQDESV (reference sequence). The CDR3 bases are TGTGCCAGCAGCCCCCCGGCAGGGAGGCTCACAGATACGCAGTATTTT. It yields the protein CASSPPAGRLTDTQYF.

V is TRBV30 and J is TRBJ1-5; no clear D. This CDR3 is built from 13 residues. Deletions cut 0 bases from V and 5 bases from J, with 8 bases between. Per germline, CDR1 GTSNPN and CDR2 SVGIG (reference sequence). CDR3 residues: CAWSVLGHQPQHF. DNA of the CDR3: TGTGCCTGGAGTGTACTCGGACATCAGCCCCAGCATTTT.

This clone was seen repeatedly, ten times or more. The genes are TRBV29-1 and TRBJ2-1, with 12 bases lining up with TRBD2. The CDR3 extends over 17 amino acids. V shed 6 bases, J shed 5 bases, and the junction held 14 bases outside the gene matches. Germline lookup yields CDR1 SQVTM and CDR2 ANQGSEA. CDR3 protein: CSVMTSGRSWPHNEQFF. The CDR3 coding sequence is TGCAGCGTAATGACTAGCGGGAGAAGTTGGCCTCACAATGAGCAGTTCTTC.

This clone has a handful of counts. A much larger clone is a single base away; this may be a read error. This chain joins TRBV20-1 and TRBJ1-1; D remains ambiguous. Germline CDR1 reads DFQATT; CDR2 reads SNEGSKA (reference sequence). This CDR3 is 13 amino acids long. The CDR3 DNA is TGCAGTGCTCCACCCAGCCTGAACGCTGAAGCTTTCTTT. Translated: CSAPPSLNAEAFF.

The chain employs TRBV7-8 and TRBJ2-2; D is possibly TRBD1 (6 bases). The CDR3 contains 17 residues. Germline assignment: CDR1 SGHVS and CDR2 FQNEAQ. The ends were cut back, 5 bases at V and 1 base at J, with 17 bases in the middle. The CDR3 is CASSPITRGQNTGELFF. In DNA, the CDR3 is TGTGCCAGCAGCCCTATAACCCGGGGACAGAACACCGGGGAGCTGTTTTTT.

There are many counts of this clone. CDR3 amino acids: CASSSVGSNNEQFF. In DNA form, the CDR3 reads TGTGCCAGTAGTTCGGTGGGATCGAACAATGAGCAGTTCTTC. V gene TRBV19 combines with J gene TRBJ2-1; D gene uncertain. The CDR3 has 14 residues. Germline CDR1 reads LNHDA; CDR2 reads SQIVND (reference sequence). The germline V and J ends were trimmed by 5 bases and 5 bases, with 13 bases remaining between them.

This rearrangement joins TRBV7-9 to TRBJ1-1; unclear D gene. Germline lookup yields CDR1 SEHNR and CDR2 FQNEAQ (reference sequence). Deletions cut 2 bases from V and 6 bases from J, with 10 bases between. The CDR3 has 13 residues. CDR3 in DNA: TGTGCCAGCAGCTTAATCAATTTGGCTGAAGCTTTCTTT. This translates into CASSLINLAEAFF.

By share of the sample, this clone is medium-sized. The same CDR3 also results from other DNA sequences found in this sample. This chain joins TRBV6-1 and TRBJ2-1; TRBD1 matches 8 bases. The CDR3 extends over 12 amino acids. The trim removed 5 bases at V and 9 bases at J, leaving 3 bases unmatched. The V gene's germline CDR1 is MNHNS and CDR2 SASEGT. Here the CDR3 DNA reads TGTGCCAGCAGTTTAACAGGGGGTGAGCAGTTCTTC. Its protein product is CASSLTGGEQFF.

This clone was observed many times. The gene calls are TRBV6-1 and TRBJ2-3; tentative D call: TRBD1 (5 bases). The CDR3 runs 15 residues. Between the trimmed V and J ends, which lost 7 bases and 3 bases, there was a span of 17 bases. Germline values: CDR1 MNHNS, CDR2 SASEGT. CDR3 loop: CASTAKYSGTDTQYF. The CDR3 DNA reads TGTGCCAGCACCGCGAAGTACTCAGGGACAGATACGCAGTATTTT.

This clone is judged medium-sized (0.01 to 0.1%). This sequence joins TRBV28 and TRBJ2-2; D is ambiguous. V lost 6 bases to trimming and J lost 7 bases, with 12 bases between them. Looked up from germline, CDR1 is MDHEN and CDR2 is SYDVKM. CDR3 length: 13 amino acids. The CDR3 DNA follows: TGTGCCAGCAGCCTGAGCCGGCACGGGGAGCTGTTTTTT. Translating gives CASSLSRHGELFF.

This clone was counted ten times or more. This CDR3 is CSVEGLTSGGPGQETQYF. Here the CDR3 DNA reads TGCAGCGTTGAAGGTTTAACTAGCGGGGGGCCGGGGCAAGAGACCCAGTACTTC. The rearrangement uses TRBV29-1 and TRBJ2-5; 12 nucleotides align to TRBD2. The CDR3 runs to 18 residues. CDR1 is SQVTM, CDR2 ANQGSEA, per germline. Unmatched junction bases numbered 11, after V lost 1 base and J lost 2 bases.